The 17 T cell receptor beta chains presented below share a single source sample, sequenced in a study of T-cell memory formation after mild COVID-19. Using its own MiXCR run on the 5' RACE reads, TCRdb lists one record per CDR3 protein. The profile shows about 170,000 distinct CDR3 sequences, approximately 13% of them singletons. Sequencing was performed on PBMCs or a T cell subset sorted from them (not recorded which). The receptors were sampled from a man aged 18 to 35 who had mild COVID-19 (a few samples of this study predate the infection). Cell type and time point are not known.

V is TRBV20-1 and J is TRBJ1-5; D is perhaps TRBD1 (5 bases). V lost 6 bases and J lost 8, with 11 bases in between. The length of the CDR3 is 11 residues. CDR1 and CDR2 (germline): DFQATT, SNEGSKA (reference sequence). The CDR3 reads CSAGVEEPQHF. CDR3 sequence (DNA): TGCAGTGCGGGGGTAGAGGAGCCCCAGCATTTT.

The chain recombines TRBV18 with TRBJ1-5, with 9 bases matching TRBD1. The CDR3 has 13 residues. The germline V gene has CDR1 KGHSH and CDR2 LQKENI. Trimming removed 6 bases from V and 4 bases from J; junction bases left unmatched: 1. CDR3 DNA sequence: TGTGCCAGCTCCGGGACAGGGAATCAGCCCCAGCATTTT. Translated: CASSGTGNQPQHF.

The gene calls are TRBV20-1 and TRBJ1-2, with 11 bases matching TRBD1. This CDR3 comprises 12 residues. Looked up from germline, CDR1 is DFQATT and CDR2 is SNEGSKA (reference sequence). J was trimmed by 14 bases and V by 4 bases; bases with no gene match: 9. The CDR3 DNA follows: TGCAGTGCTATAGGGGACAGGGGGATCTTTACCTTC. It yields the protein CSAIGDRGIFTF.

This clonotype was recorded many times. The CDR3 protein is CASSLMSGGNNEQFF. CDR3 coding DNA: TGTGCCAGCAGCTTAATGTCGGGGGGAAACAATGAGCAGTTCTTC. The chain joins TRBV7-3 to TRBJ2-1; 7 bases fit TRBD2. This CDR3 is built from 15 residues. Unmatched junction bases numbered 5, after V lost 1 base and J lost 5 bases. Germline V gene lookup returns CDR1 SGHTA and CDR2 FQGTGA.

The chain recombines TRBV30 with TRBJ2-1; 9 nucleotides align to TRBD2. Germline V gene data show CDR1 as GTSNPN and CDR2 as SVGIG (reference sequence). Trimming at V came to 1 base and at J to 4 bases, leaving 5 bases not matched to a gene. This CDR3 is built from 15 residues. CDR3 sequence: CAWSETSGLYNEQFF. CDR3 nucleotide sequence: TGTGCCTGGAGTGAAACTAGCGGGCTATACAATGAGCAGTTCTTC.

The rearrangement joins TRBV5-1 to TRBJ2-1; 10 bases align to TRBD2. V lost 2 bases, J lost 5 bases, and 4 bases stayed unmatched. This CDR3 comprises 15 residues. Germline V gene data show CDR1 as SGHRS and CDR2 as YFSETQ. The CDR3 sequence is CASSFSSGGNNEQFF. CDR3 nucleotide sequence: TGCGCCAGCAGCTTTTCTAGCGGGGGCAACAATGAGCAGTTCTTC.

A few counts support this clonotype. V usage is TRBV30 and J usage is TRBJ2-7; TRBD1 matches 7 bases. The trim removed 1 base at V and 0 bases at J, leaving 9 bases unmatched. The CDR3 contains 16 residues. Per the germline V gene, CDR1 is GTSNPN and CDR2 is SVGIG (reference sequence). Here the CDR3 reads CAWSGWGQGDSYEQYF. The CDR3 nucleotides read TGTGCCTGGAGTGGCTGGGGGCAGGGGGACTCCTACGAGCAGTACTTC.

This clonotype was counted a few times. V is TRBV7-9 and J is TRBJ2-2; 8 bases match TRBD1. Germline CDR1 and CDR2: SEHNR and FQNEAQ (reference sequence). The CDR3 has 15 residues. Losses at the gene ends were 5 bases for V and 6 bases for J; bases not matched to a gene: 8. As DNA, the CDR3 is TGTGCCAGCAGCCCCAGACAGGGGTGGGCCGGGGAGCTGTTTTTT. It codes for CASSPRQGWAGELFF.

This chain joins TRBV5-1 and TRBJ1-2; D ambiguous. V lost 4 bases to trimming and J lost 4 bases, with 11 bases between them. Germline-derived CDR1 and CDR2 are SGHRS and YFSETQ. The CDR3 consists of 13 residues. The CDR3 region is CASSPVRSYGYTF. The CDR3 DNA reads TGCGCCAGCAGCCCGGTGAGGTCCTATGGCTACACCTTC.

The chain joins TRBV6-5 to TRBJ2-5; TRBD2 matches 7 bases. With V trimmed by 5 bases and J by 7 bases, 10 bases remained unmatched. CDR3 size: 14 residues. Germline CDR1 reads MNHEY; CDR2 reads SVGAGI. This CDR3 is CASSRAGSRWTQYF. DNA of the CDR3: TGTGCCAGCAGTCGAGCGGGGTCCCGGTGGACCCAGTACTTC.

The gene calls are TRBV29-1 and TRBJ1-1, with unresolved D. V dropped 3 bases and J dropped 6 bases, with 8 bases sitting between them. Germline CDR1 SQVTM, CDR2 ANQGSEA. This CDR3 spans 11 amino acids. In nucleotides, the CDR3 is TGCAGCGTTGAGCGCCAGCCTGAAGCTTTCTTT. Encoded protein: CSVERQPEAFF.

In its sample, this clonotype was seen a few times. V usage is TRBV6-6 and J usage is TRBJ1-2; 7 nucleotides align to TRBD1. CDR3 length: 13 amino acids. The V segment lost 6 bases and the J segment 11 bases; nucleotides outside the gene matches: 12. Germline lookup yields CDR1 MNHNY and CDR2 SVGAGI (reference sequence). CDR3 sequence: CASSLTGTEKYTF. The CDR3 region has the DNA TGTGCCAGCAGCTTGACAGGGACTGAGAAGTACACCTTC.

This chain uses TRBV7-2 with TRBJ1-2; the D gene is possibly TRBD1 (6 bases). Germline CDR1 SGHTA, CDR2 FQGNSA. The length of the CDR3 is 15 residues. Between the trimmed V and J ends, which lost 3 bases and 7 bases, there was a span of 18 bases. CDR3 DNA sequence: TGTGCCAGCAGCTTTGACTTCGCAGGGGCGGTTGGCTACACCTTC. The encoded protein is CASSFDFAGAVGYTF.

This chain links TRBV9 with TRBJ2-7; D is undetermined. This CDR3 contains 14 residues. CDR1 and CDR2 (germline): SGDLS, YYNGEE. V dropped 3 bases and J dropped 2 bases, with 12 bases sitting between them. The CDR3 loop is CASSAVPDTYEQYV. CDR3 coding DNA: TGTGCCAGCAGCGCCGTCCCGGATACCTACGAGCAGTACGTC.

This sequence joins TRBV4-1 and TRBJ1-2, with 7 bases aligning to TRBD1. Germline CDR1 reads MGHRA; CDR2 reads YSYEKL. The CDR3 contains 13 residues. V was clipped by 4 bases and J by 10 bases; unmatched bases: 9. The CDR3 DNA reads TGCGCCAGCAGCCCGAGACAGGGCTTGGTCTACACCTTC. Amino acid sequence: CASSPRQGLVYTF.

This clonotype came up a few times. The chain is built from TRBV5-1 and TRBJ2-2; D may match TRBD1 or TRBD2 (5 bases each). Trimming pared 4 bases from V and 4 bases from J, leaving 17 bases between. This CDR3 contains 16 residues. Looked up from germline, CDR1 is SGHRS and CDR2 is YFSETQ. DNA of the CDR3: TGCGCCAGCAGCGACCGGGACCTACTTTCCACCGGGGAGCTGTTTTTT. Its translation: CASSDRDLLSTGELFF.

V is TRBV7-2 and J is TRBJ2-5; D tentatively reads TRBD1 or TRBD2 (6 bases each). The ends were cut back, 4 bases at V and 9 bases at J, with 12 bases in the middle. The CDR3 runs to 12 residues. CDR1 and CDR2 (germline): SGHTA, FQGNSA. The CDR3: CASSSARGAQYF. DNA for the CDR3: TGTGCCAGCAGCTCAGCGAGGGGGGCCCAGTACTTC.